This record concerns one TCR beta chain sequence. Germline loops: CDR1 SEHNR, CDR2 FQNEAQ (reference sequence). V was cut by 10 bases and J by 6 bases, with 15 bases left in between. The CDR3 extends over 12 amino acids. The sample belongs to a study of cytomegalovirus exposure and HLA in healthy donors. The PCR contained 60 Vbeta and 13 Jbeta primers. Clones were sequenced by immunoSEQ multiplex PCR, and TCRdb holds only the in-frame ones, with some missing. The sample lists about 72,000 clones; 70% to 80% were seen once. What was sequenced was PBMCs. The sequence derives from a man aged 35-49 years in good health and CMV-seronegative. The chain has TRBV7-9 and TRBJ1-2; TRBD1 might be the D (5 bases). The CDR3 DNA reads as TGTGCCATTCACCAGGGTGACGATGGCTACACCTTC. Encoded protein: CAIHQGDDGYTF.